This entry lists 14 T cell receptor beta chains sequenced from one sample in a study of T cells of healthy individuals. TCRdb analysed the 5' RACE reads with MiXCR anew, one entry per CDR3 protein. The data show approximately 52,000 distinct CDR3 sequences, with about 14% seen just once and about 16% held by the top ten. The receptors shown here come from a human donor in good health.

This clonotype has only a few counts. The chain is built from TRBV19 and TRBJ2-7; D might be TRBD1 (6 bases). V was trimmed by 2 bases and J by 3 bases, leaving 14 bases between them. The CDR3 is made up of 15 amino acids. Per germline, CDR1 LNHDA and CDR2 SQIVND (reference sequence). DNA of the CDR3: TGTGCCAGTAGTATAACAGGGAATAATTTCTACGAGCAGTACTTC. Translating it yields CASSITGNNFYEQYF.

Concerning this clonotype: The junction does not match germline at one end; this may be a read error. The rearrangement links TRBV7-2 to TRBJ1-4; possibly TRBD1 for D (5 bases). The CDR3 is 16 amino acids. CDR1 and CDR2 from the germline V gene are SGHTA and FQGNSA. The CDR3 is CASSLYRIYPNEKLFF. Here the CDR3 DNA reads TGTGCTAGCAGCTTATACAGGATCTACCCTAATGAAAAACTGTTTTTT.

This clonotype was seen ten or more times. V is TRBV5-1 and J is TRBJ1-6; D unclear. Germline V CDR1 and CDR2: SGHRS, YFSETQ. The CDR3 has 15 residues. Deletions cut 0 bases from V and 8 bases from J, with 12 bases between. The CDR3 loop is CASSLEGGFYSPLHF. The CDR3 DNA follows: TGCGCCAGCAGCTTGGAAGGCGGGTTTTATTCACCCCTCCACTTT.

This clonotype has a count of ten or more. The chain carries TRBV9 and TRBJ1-1, with 9 positions matching TRBD1. V shed 0 bases, J shed 5 bases, and the junction held 5 bases outside the gene matches. The germline V gene encodes CDR1 SGDLS and CDR2 YYNGEE. The CDR3 spans 15 residues. The CDR3 reads CASSVADRGGTEAFF. DNA of the CDR3: TGTGCCAGCAGCGTAGCGGACAGGGGAGGTACTGAAGCTTTCTTT. The full variable domain, in which reference TRBV9 and TRBJ1-1 provide the parts outside the CDR3, is DSGVTQTPKHLITATGQRVTLRCSPRSGDLSVYWYQQSLDQGLQFLIQYYNGEERAKGNILERFSAQQFPDLHSELNLSSLELGDSALYFCASSVADRGGTEAFFGQGTRLTVV.

J is TRBJ1-5 and V is TRBV20-1; 9 nucleotides agree with TRBD1. Germline V gene data show CDR1 as DFQATT and CDR2 as SNEGSKA (reference sequence). This CDR3 comprises 18 residues. V lost 3 bases to trimming and J lost 0 bases; unmatched junction nucleotides: 12. The DNA for the CDR3 is TGCAGTGCTAGCCCCGGGACAGGGCCCCCTTATAGCAATCAGCCCCAGCATTTT. Translated: CSASPGTGPPYSNQPQHF.

The chain is built from TRBV11-3 and TRBJ1-1; D gene uncertain. V lost 5 bases and J lost 0, with 4 bases in between. Per the germline V gene, CDR1 is SGHNT and CDR2 is YENEEA. This CDR3 is built from 12 residues. The CDR3 bases are TGTGCCAGCAGCCTAATGAACACTGAAGCTTTCTTT. It yields the protein CASSLMNTEAFF.

The J gene is TRBJ1-4, the V gene TRBV6-5, with TRBD1 as a possible D gene (5 bases). The CDR3 extends over 15 amino acids. The V end lost 4 bases, the J end lost 3 bases, and 12 bases lay between the germline ends. In germline, CDR1 is MNHEY, CDR2 SVGAGI. Here the CDR3 reads CASSSTPGPNEKLFF. CDR3 bases: TGTGCCAGCAGTTCCACTCCGGGACCTAATGAAAAACTGTTTTTT.

V and J are TRBV7-2 and TRBJ1-1; D unclear. V was clipped by 7 bases and J by 1 base, with 13 bases between them. Per the germline V gene, CDR1 is SGHTA and CDR2 is FQGNSA. This CDR3 region has 14 residues. The CDR3 loop reads CASTPRGRNTEAFF. DNA for the CDR3: TGTGCCAGCACCCCACGCGGACGGAACACTGAAGCTTTCTTT.

This clonotype has just a few counts. The CDR3: CSASSRVLPGELFF. CDR3 in DNA: TGCAGTGCTAGTTCCAGGGTTTTGCCCGGGGAGCTGTTTTTT. The V and J genes are TRBV20-1 and TRBJ2-2, with D tentatively TRBD1 (5 bases). Trimming shortened V by 3 bases and J by 6 bases, and 14 bases separated the two germline ends. The CDR3 is 14 amino acids. Looked up from germline, CDR1 is DFQATT and CDR2 is SNEGSKA (reference sequence).

Worth noting for this clonotype: This may be a read error: a much more frequent sequence differs by one nucleotide. The chain couples TRBV29-1 to TRBJ2-6; D may match TRBD1 or TRBD2 (6 bases each). The CDR3 is 17 amino acids. Germline-derived CDR1 and CDR2 are SQVTM and ANQGSEA. DNA for the CDR3: TGCAGCGTTCCCCGAGGGGGACTCGGCTCTGGGGCCAACGTCCTGAATTTC. Translation gives CSVPRGGLGSGANVLNF.

This chain uses TRBV20-1 with TRBJ1-2; 10 bases are a match to TRBD1. Germline V gene sequence: CDR1 DFQATT, CDR2 SNEGSKA (reference sequence). The trim removed 0 bases at V and 8 bases at J, leaving 6 bases unmatched. The CDR3 extends over 14 amino acids. The CDR3 DNA follows: TGCAGTGCTAGAGAAGACAGGGGGCGCGGAGGCTACACCTTC. Amino acid sequence: CSAREDRGRGGYTF.

In this sample, this clonotype turned up a few times. The chain uses TRBV3-2 and TRBJ2-2; the table names TRBD1, a call not compared with the DNA. TRBV3-2 is a listed pseudogene. The CDR3 has 18 amino acids. The CDR3 loop is CASTHRDRGIPGTGELFF. CDR3 DNA: TGTGCCAGCACCCACCGGGACAGGGGAATTCCCGGAACCGGGGAGCTGTTTTTT.

Ten or more counts support this clonotype. The rearrangement joins TRBV7-9 to TRBJ1-2; D possibly corresponds to TRBD1 (6 bases). Germline V gene lookup returns CDR1 SEHNR and CDR2 FQNEAQ (reference sequence). Trimming took off 5 bases at V and 8 bases at J, with 21 bases between the two ends. The CDR3 loop spans 15 amino acids. The CDR3 region is CASSPTGQGLRGYTF. CDR3 sequence (DNA): TGTGCCAGCAGCCCTACGGGCCAGGGGTTAAGAGGCTACACCTTC. The whole variable domain, filled in from reference TRBV7-9 and TRBJ1-2, reads DTGVSQNPRHKITKRGQNVTFRCDPISEHNRLYWYRQTLGQGPEFLTYFQNEAQLEKSRLLSDRFSAERPKGSFSTLEIQRTEQGDSAMYLCASSPTGQGLRGYTFGSGTRLTVV.

This clonotype was counted between two and nine times. The CDR3 reads CSAPGLGETQYF. CDR3 in DNA: TGCAGTGCGCCGGGACTAGGAGAGACCCAGTACTTC. V gene TRBV20-1 combines with J gene TRBJ2-5, with TRBD2 matching 8 bases. The ends lost 6 bases at V and 4 bases at J; junction bases unmatched: 4. This CDR3 comprises 12 residues. Per germline, CDR1 DFQATT and CDR2 SNEGSKA (reference sequence).